A selection of T cell receptor beta chains follows, all from one sample in a study of blood T cell repertoires in COVID-19. The repertoire was sequenced with immunoSEQ multiplex PCR; TCRdb's copy has only in-frame clones and lacks some. This sample has approximately 260,000 clones, with around four fifths found just once. The sequenced sample consisted of peripheral blood. The receptors were sampled from a woman aged 55-69 years with active or convalescent COVID-19. CDR3s include the opening cysteine and the closing phenylalanine or tryptophan. Fields, in order: clone size, D gene, J gene, V gene, CDR3 protein, CDR3 DNA. D genes are given only for firm matches. Only part of the rows carry a size: once, few, many, or a class if the clone is expanded.

.	.	TRBJ1-2	TRBV10-2	CASSRGDGGYTF	TGCGCCAGCAGCCGCGGTGATGGCGGCTACACCTTC
.	.	TRBJ1-2	TRBV19	CASSRESSNYGYTF	TGTGCCAGTAGTCGGGAGTCCTCTAACTATGGCTACACCTTC
.	TRBD1	TRBJ1-1	TRBV2	CASSEIGTALNTEAFF	TGTGCCAGCAGTGAAATTGGGACAGCCCTGAACACTGAAGCTTTCTTT
.	.	TRBJ1-6	TRBV11-1	CASSLGGWRSPLHF	TGTGCCAGCAGCTTAGGAGGGTGGCGTTCACCCCTCCACTTT
.	TRBD1	TRBJ2-7	TRBV11-3	CASSSRTGAGEQYF	TGTGCCAGCAGCTCACGGACAGGGGCAGGTGAGCAGTACTTC
.	TRBD1	TRBJ2-2	TRBV25-1	CASTEEDRGRDTGELFF	TGTGCCAGCACCGAGGAGGACAGGGGGCGAGACACCGGGGAGCTGTTTTTT
.	TRBD1	TRBJ2-5	TRBV7-3	CASSLGTGTGETQYF	TGTGCCAGCAGCTTAGGGACAGGGACGGGCGAGACCCAGTACTTC
.	.	TRBJ2-7	TRBV19	CASSNRDSYEQYF	TGTGCCAGTAGTAACCGGGACTCCTACGAGCAGTACTTC
.	.	TRBJ1-1	TRBV5-1	CASRLQGNTEAFF	TGCGCCAGCAGGCTGCAGGGTAACACTGAAGCTTTCTTT
.	.	TRBJ2-3	TRBV11-2	CASSLVGARPTDTQYF	TGTGCCAGCAGCTTAGTGGGGGCTAGACCCACAGATACGCAGTATTTT
.	TRBD1	TRBJ2-7	TRBV9	CASSPGQGRFYEQYF	TGTGCCAGCAGCCCTGGACAGGGGAGATTCTACGAGCAGTACTTC
.	TRBD2	TRBJ2-5	TRBV10-2	CASEEGTSQETQYF	TGCGCCAGCGAAGAAGGGACTAGCCAAGAGACCCAGTACTTC
.	.	TRBJ1-1	TRBV11-3	CASSLGLGDTEAFF	TGTGCCAGCAGCTTGGGCCTCGGGGACACTGAAGCTTTCTTT
few	.	TRBJ1-2	TRBV29-1	CSAGRPGTEGYTF	TGCAGCGCCGGCCGACCAGGGACTGAGGGCTACACCTTC
.	.	TRBJ2-1	TRBV4-1	CASSQAGAIGVDEQFF	TGCGCCAGCAGCCAAGCAGGGGCCATAGGTGTTGATGAGCAGTTCTTC
.	TRBD1	TRBJ2-5	TRBV12-3/TRBV12-4	CASSATGQKDQYF	TGTGCCAGCAGTGCAACGGGACAGAAGGACCAGTACTTC
.	.	TRBJ1-5	TRBV5-8	CASSFQGGNQPQHF	TGTGCCAGCAGCTTTCAGGGCGGCAATCAGCCCCAGCATTTT
.	TRBD1	TRBJ1-2	TRBV10-2	CASRQGLQAYGYTF	TGCGCCAGTAGACAGGGCCTCCAGGCGTATGGCTACACCTTC
.	TRBD2	TRBJ2-7	TRBV5-1	CASSLAHTGALAGRSYEQYF	TGCGCCAGCAGCTTGGCCCATACAGGTGCACTAGCGGGCCGCTCCTACGAGCAGTACTTC
.	.	TRBJ1-2	TRBV13	CASAIWGVKAYGYTF	TGTGCCTCTGCCATTTGGGGGGTAAAGGCCTATGGCTACACCTTC
.	TRBD2	TRBJ2-3	TRBV11-2	CASSRRRGGTDTQYF	TGTGCCAGCAGCCGTCGGCGGGGGGGCACAGATACGCAGTATTTT
.	TRBD2	TRBJ2-3	TRBV5-1	CASSLRGRRGGTDTQYF	TGCGCCAGCAGCCTACGCGGGAGGCGGGGGGGAACAGATACGCAGTATTTT
few	TRBD1	TRBJ1-2	TRBV16	CASSQAGGLLNYGYTF	TGTGCCAGCAGCCAAGCAGGGGGCTTACTCAACTATGGCTACACCTTC
.	TRBD1	TRBJ2-2	TRBV4-1	CASSQDPDRDTGELFF	TGCGCCAGCAGCCAAGATCCGGACAGGGACACCGGGGAGCTGTTTTTT
.	TRBD2	TRBJ2-5	TRBV9	CASSVGGGRVGETQYF	TGTGCCAGCAGCGTAGGAGGTGGGAGGGTAGGAGAGACCCAGTACTTC
.	TRBD2	TRBJ2-1	TRBV11-3	CASSSLSSSGGAGEQFF	TGTGCCAGCAGCTCACTGTCCTCTAGCGGGGGGGCCGGTGAGCAGTTCTTC
.	TRBD1	TRBJ2-7	TRBV30	CAWSIKGAHEQYF	TGTGCCTGGAGTATCAAGGGGGCCCACGAGCAGTACTTC
once	TRBD1	TRBJ1-2	TRBV5-1	CASSARGLDYGYTF	TGCGCCAGCAGCGCCAGGGGGCTCGACTATGGCTACACCTTC
.	.	TRBJ1-3	TRBV27	CASRDMGGNTIYF	TGTGCCAGCAGGGACATGGGGGGAAACACCATATATTTT
.	.	TRBJ2-5	TRBV7-2	CASSLVSGETQYF	TGTGCCAGCAGCTTAGTAAGCGGTGAGACCCAGTACTTC
.	TRBD1	TRBJ1-1	TRBV6-2/TRBV6-3	CASSYDRGTEAFF	TGTGCCAGCAGTTACGACAGGGGAACTGAAGCTTTCTTT
.	TRBD2	TRBJ2-7	TRBV6-6	CASLAGGSYEQYF	TGTGCCAGCTTAGCGGGGGGGTCCTACGAGCAGTACTTC
.	TRBD1	TRBJ1-1	TRBV2	CASSEVSGQRTEAFF	TGTGCCAGCAGTGAAGTGTCGGGACAGCGCACTGAAGCTTTCTTT
.	.	TRBJ1-2	TRBV27	CASSLRGNDGYTF	TGTGCCAGCAGTTTACGGGGGAATGATGGCTACACCTTC
.	.	TRBJ1-4	TRBV18	CASSPLLAATATNEKLFF	TGTGCCAGCTCACCACTTCTAGCGGCTACTGCAACTAATGAAAAACTGTTTTTT
.	TRBD2	TRBJ2-1	TRBV18	CASSRTSGNNEQFF	TGTGCCAGCTCACGGACTAGCGGAAACAATGAGCAGTTCTTC
.	.	TRBJ1-5	TRBV19	CASSTKTGAYNQPQHF	TGTGCCAGTAGTACCAAGACAGGCGCCTACAATCAGCCCCAGCATTTT
.	TRBD1	TRBJ1-5	TRBV9	CASSAGDRRADQPQHF	TGTGCCAGCAGCGCCGGGGACAGACGGGCGGACCAGCCCCAGCATTTT
once	.	TRBJ2-2	TRBV7-6	CASSLFQGGELFF	TGTGCCAGCAGCCTATTCCAGGGCGGGGAGCTGTTTTTT
once	TRBD2	TRBJ2-5	TRBV4-2	CASSKSETRGLAGGAETQYF	TGTGCCAGCAGCAAGTCGGAGACCCGGGGACTAGCGGGGGGGGCGGAGACCCAGTACTTC
.	TRBD1	TRBJ1-5	TRBV19	CASSGTDSKNQPQHF	TGTGCCAGTAGTGGGACAGACAGTAAAAATCAGCCCCAGCATTTT
few	TRBD1	TRBJ2-4	TRBV5-8	CASSALQGAGAKNIQYF	TGTGCCAGCAGCGCCCTACAGGGGGCGGGCGCCAAAAACATTCAGTACTTC
.	.	TRBJ1-1	TRBV19	CASFKSGGRHTEAFF	TGTGCCAGTTTTAAAAGCGGGGGAAGGCACACTGAAGCTTTCTTT
.	TRBD1	TRBJ1-2	TRBV11-2	CASSLIQGDYGYTF	TGTGCCAGCAGCCTAATACAGGGGGACTATGGCTACACCTTC
.	.	TRBJ2-5	TRBV6-1	CASSEWGGKETQYF	TGTGCCAGCAGTGAATGGGGAGGTAAAGAGACCCAGTACTTC
few	TRBD1	TRBJ1-2	TRBV6-5	CASSYGDRVINGYTF	TGTGCCAGCAGTTACGGGGACAGGGTCATTAATGGCTACACCTTC
.	.	TRBJ2-7	TRBV19	CASPGTPNYEQYF	TGTGCCAGTCCCGGGACACCGAACTACGAGCAGTACTTC
.	TRBD2	TRBJ2-7	TRBV2	CASRNPAGAYEQYF	TGTGCCAGCAGAAATCCAGCGGGGGCCTACGAGCAGTACTTC
.	TRBD1	TRBJ2-7	TRBV5-4	CASSLAMGQGTYEQYF	TGTGCCAGCAGCTTGGCCATGGGACAGGGAACCTACGAGCAGTACTTC
.	TRBD1	TRBJ1-1	TRBV19	CASSISGGLNTEAFF	TGTGCCAGTAGTATCTCAGGGGGGTTGAACACTGAAGCTTTCTTT